The 28 T cell receptor beta chains below come from one sample, sequenced in a study of CD4 T cells in relation to SARS-CoV-2 and coronaviruses. Their cognate antigens are unknown. Sequencing was performed with immunoSEQ multiplex PCR; in TCRdb, only in-frame clones are kept and a portion is missing. The table has some 38,000 clones, around 74% seen once. Sequencing was done on a sample of memory CD4+ T cells from PBMCs, cultured in vitro. These TCRs come from an adult with COVID-19.

The chain links TRBV28 to TRBJ2-3; the match to TRBD2 covers 12 bases. Germline CDR1 reads MDHEN; CDR2 reads SYDVKM. The CDR3 covers 15 residues. V was clipped by 3 bases and J by 4 bases; unmatched bases: 2. CDR3 sequence reads: CASSFLAGGSDTQYF. For the CDR3, the DNA is TGTGCCAGCAGTTTCCTAGCGGGAGGGTCAGATACGCAGTATTTT.

The chain combines TRBV4-1 with TRBJ1-5, with TRBD1 as a possible D gene (6 bases). Germline V gene data show CDR1 as MGHRA and CDR2 as YSYEKL. Trimming took 1 base from V and 2 from J, leaving 15 bases between them. This CDR3 is built from 17 residues. CDR3 DNA: TGCGCCAGCAGCCAAGGGAGGGGGGGGCGCGGCAATCAGCCCCAGCATTTT. It encodes CASSQGRGGRGNQPQHF.

This sequence joins TRBV10-1 and TRBJ2-1; 10 bases are shared with TRBD2. CDR3 length equals 16 residues. Germline V gene data show CDR1 as WNHNN and CDR2 as SYGVQD (reference sequence). V was pared by 3 bases and J by 4 bases, with 6 bases of the junction left unmatched. CDR3 amino acids: CASSETSGETYNEQFF. Here the CDR3 DNA reads TGCGCCAGCAGTGAAACTAGCGGGGAAACTTACAATGAGCAGTTCTTC.

The chain is built from TRBV19 and TRBJ2-7; D perhaps matches TRBD2 (6 bases). Trimming took 4 bases from V and 0 from J, leaving 10 bases between them. Looked up from germline, CDR1 is LNHDA and CDR2 is SQIVND (reference sequence). The CDR3 consists of 14 residues. CDR3 in amino acids: CASSTGTVSYEQYF. The CDR3 DNA is TGTGCCAGTAGTACCGGGACTGTCTCCTACGAGCAGTACTTC.

This clone was seen more than once but under ten times. V and J are TRBV15 and TRBJ2-3, with a possible D match to TRBD2 (6 bases). V lost 5 bases and J lost 6, with 15 bases in between. Germline V gene lookup returns CDR1 LNHNV and CDR2 YYDKDF (reference sequence). CDR3 length: 14 residues. The CDR3 spells CATSPRLVLDTQYF. For the CDR3, the DNA is TGTGCCACCAGCCCTCGACTAGTTCTTGATACGCAGTATTTT. Full variable domain (missing parts from reference TRBV15 and TRBJ2-3): DAMVIQNPRYQVTQFGKPVTLSCSQTLNHNVMYWYQQKSSQAPKLLFHYYDKDFNNEADTPDNFQSRRPNTSFCFLDIRSPGLGDTAMYLCATSPRLVLDTQYFGPGTRLTVL.

V is TRBV5-6 and J is TRBJ2-2; the D gene is possibly TRBD2 (6 bases). Trimming took off 0 bases at V and 2 bases at J, with 11 bases between the two ends. Per germline, CDR1 SGHDT and CDR2 YYEEEE. The CDR3 runs 16 residues. CDR3 DNA: TGTGCCAGCAGCTTGGGACTAGATTTAAACACCGGGGAGCTGTTTTTT. Protein product: CASSLGLDLNTGELFF.

The CDR3 bases are TGTGCCAGCAGCTTAAATAGGAGGGGGACTGGAAACACCATATATTTT. This sequence encodes CASSLNRRGTGNTIYF. V is TRBV7-2 and J is TRBJ1-3; TRBD1 might be the D (6 bases). This CDR3 contains 16 residues. Germline loops: CDR1 SGHTA, CDR2 FQGNSA. Trimming left V 2 bases short and J 2 bases short, with 13 bases between.

V gene TRBV21-1 combines with J gene TRBJ2-5; TRBD2, as called in the table, went unchecked against the DNA. TRBV21-1 is given as a pseudogene. The CDR3 runs to 17 residues. The CDR3: CASMPGLAGLYQETQYF. CDR3 in DNA: TGTGCCAGCATGCCCGGACTAGCGGGATTGTACCAAGAGACCCAGTACTTC.

This rearrangement joins TRBV28 to TRBJ1-3; D call uncertain. CDR3 length: 20 amino acids. Trimming cost V 3 bases and J 5 bases, with 29 bases left between them. Looked up from germline, CDR1 is MDHEN and CDR2 is SYDVKM. CDR3 nucleotide sequence: TGTGCCAGCAGTTTGAAGGGCTACAGACAACCTACGGTGTCTCGAAACACCATATATTTT. As protein: CASSLKGYRQPTVSRNTIYF.

This rearrangement joins TRBV7-6 to TRBJ1-6; TRBD1 might be the D (5 bases). With 5 bases removed from V and 4 bases from J, the gap between germline ends came to 12 bases. Germline V gene data show CDR1 as SGHVS and CDR2 as FNYEAQ. This CDR3 region has 15 residues. The CDR3 loop reads CASSKTGTYNSPLHF. The DNA of the CDR3 is TGTGCCAGCAGCAAAACAGGAACTTATAATTCACCCCTCCACTTT. Full variable domain (rest looked up from reference TRBV7-6 and TRBJ1-6): GAGVSQSPRYKVTKRGQDVALRCDPISGHVSLYWYRQALGQGPEFLTYFNYEAQQDKSGLPNDRFSAERPEGSISTLTIQRTEQRDSAMYRCASSKTGTYNSPLHFGNGTRLTVT.

The V and J genes are TRBV28 and TRBJ1-5; TRBD1 is a possible D gene (5 bases). CDR1 MDHEN and CDR2 SYDVKM come from the germline V gene. V lost 5 bases and J 3 bases, leaving 11 bases between the germline ends. The CDR3 extends over 14 amino acids. The CDR3 spells CASSPDSLNQPQHF. DNA of the CDR3: TGTGCCAGCAGTCCCGACAGCCTCAATCAGCCCCAGCATTTT.

The rearrangement joins TRBV24-1 to TRBJ2-2; TRBD2 matches at 8 bases. The germline V gene has CDR1 KGHDR and CDR2 SFDVKD. V shed 5 bases and J 5 bases; nucleotides not matched to a gene: 6. The length of the CDR3 is 15 residues. The CDR3 reads CATSGLGTRTGELFF. The CDR3, as DNA: TGTGCCACCAGTGGTCTCGGGACTAGAACCGGGGAGCTGTTTTTT.

The gene calls are TRBV5-5 and TRBJ2-5; D not certain. This CDR3 has 14 amino acids. Per germline, CDR1 SGHKS and CDR2 YYEKEE (reference sequence). V was shortened by 0 bases and J by 5 bases, with 11 bases between the two germline ends. The CDR3 loop is CASSLVPTWETQYF. In DNA form, the CDR3 reads TGTGCCAGCAGCTTGGTCCCAACGTGGGAGACCCAGTACTTC. The full variable domain, rest sourced from reference TRBV5-5 and TRBJ2-5, is DAGVTQSPTHLIKTRGQQVTLRCSPISGHKSVSWYQQVLGQGPQFIFQYYEKEERGRGNFPDRFSARQFPNYSSELNVNALLLGDSALYLCASSLVPTWETQYFGPGTRLLVL.

V is TRBV7-2 and J is TRBJ1-4; D is unresolved. CDR3 length: 13 amino acids. Germline V lookup: CDR1 SGHTA, CDR2 FQGNSA. V shed 5 bases and J shed 5 bases, with 9 bases lying between them. The CDR3 sequence: CASSVYRNEKLFF. CDR3 bases: TGTGCCAGCAGCGTATACAGAAATGAAAAACTGTTTTTT.

This clone occurred once. The V call is TRBV29-1, the J call TRBJ2-2; D call uncertain. Trimming shortened V by 3 bases and J by 4 bases, and 15 bases separated the two germline ends. This CDR3 is 15 amino acids long. CDR1 is SQVTM and CDR2 is ANQGSEA in the germline V gene. Here the CDR3 reads CSVECQVISTGELFF. CDR3 DNA sequence: TGCAGCGTTGAGTGTCAAGTCATAAGCACCGGGGAGCTGTTTTTT.

This chain links TRBV7-8 with TRBJ1-1, with D unclear. Germline CDR1 is SGHVS and CDR2 is FQNEAQ. Deletions cut 0 bases from V and 0 bases from J, with 8 bases between. The CDR3 extends over 15 amino acids. The CDR3 coding sequence is TGTGCCAGCAGCTTAGCGTTTTCAATGAACACTGAAGCTTTCTTT. Its translation is CASSLAFSMNTEAFF.

This clone was observed a handful of times. The genes are TRBV6-6 and TRBJ1-2; 8 bases agree with TRBD1. Trimming at V came to 5 bases and at J to 3 bases, leaving 8 bases not matched to a gene. CDR1 MNHNY and CDR2 SVGAGI come from the germline V gene (reference sequence). The CDR3 is made up of 15 amino acids. CDR3 nucleotides: TGTGCCAGCAGTCAACACAGGGGGGAGGACTATGGCTACACCTTC. It is translated as CASSQHRGEDYGYTF.

The gene calls are TRBV30 and TRBJ1-4, with D perhaps TRBD1 (6 bases). This CDR3 has 12 residues. Trimming pared 5 bases from V and 8 bases from J, leaving 12 bases between. Germline V gene lookup returns CDR1 GTSNPN and CDR2 SVGIG (reference sequence). CDR3 sequence: CAWGPGAEKLFF. The CDR3 nucleotides are TGTGCCTGGGGCCCGGGGGCGGAAAAACTGTTTTTT.

This clone is a singleton in its sample. The rearrangement joins TRBV6-5 to TRBJ2-7, with unresolved D. The CDR3 is 12 residues long. Trimming pared 6 bases from V and 5 bases from J, leaving 11 bases between. In germline, CDR1 is MNHEY, CDR2 SVGAGI. In DNA, the CDR3 is TGTGCCAGCAGGACGACCGGCCACGAGCAGTACTTC. Protein: CASRTTGHEQYF.

The gene calls are TRBV6-5 and TRBJ1-2, with D perhaps TRBD1 (5 bases). Germline CDR1 reads MNHEY; CDR2 reads SVGAGI. The germline V and J ends were trimmed by 5 bases and 5 bases, with 15 bases remaining between them. There are 14 residues in the CDR3. In nucleotides, the CDR3 is TGTGCCAGCAGTATGGACGGGGCCTGGTATGGCTACACCTTC. Translating gives CASSMDGAWYGYTF.

The chain has TRBV18 and TRBJ2-1; D is possibly TRBD2 (6 bases). CDR3 size: 17 residues. Per germline, CDR1 KGHSH and CDR2 LQKENI. V dropped 4 bases and J dropped 4 bases, with 20 bases sitting between them. The CDR3, as DNA: TGTGCCAGCTCACGAGATAGGCCGGGAGAGCCGTACAATGAGCAGTTCTTC. As protein: CASSRDRPGEPYNEQFF.

This chain uses TRBV6-4 with TRBJ1-5, with D perhaps TRBD1 (5 bases). From germline, CDR1 is MRHNA and CDR2 SNTAGT. The CDR3 is 13 residues long. The V and J ends lost 5 bases and 7 bases respectively, with 12 bases between them. The CDR3 DNA is TGTGCCAGCAGTTTGGGCAGGGACCAGCCCCAGCATTTT. Translating it yields CASSLGRDQPQHF.

The V and J genes are TRBV6-1 and TRBJ2-2, with no clear D. V was shortened by 2 bases and J by 2 bases, with 6 bases between the two germline ends. The germline gives CDR1 MNHNS, CDR2 SASEGT. The CDR3 consists of 14 residues. This CDR3 reads CASSETGNTGELFF. The CDR3 nucleotides read TGTGCCAGCAGTGAAACGGGCAACACCGGGGAGCTGTTTTTT.

The rearrangement joins TRBV4-1 to TRBJ2-5; 7 nucleotides line up with TRBD1. This CDR3 is 16 amino acids long. V trimming: 3 bases; J trimming: 2 bases; junction bases outside the gene matches: 9. Germline V lookup: CDR1 MGHRA, CDR2 YSYEKL. For the CDR3, the DNA is TGCGCCAGCAGCCAGGTAGACCAGGGACAGCAAGAGACCCAGTACTTC. Translation: CASSQVDQGQQETQYF.

The V and J genes are TRBV7-9 and TRBJ2-6; no definite D call. The ends were cut back, 2 bases at V and 4 bases at J, with 15 bases in the middle. CDR1 and CDR2 from the germline V gene are SEHNR and FQNEAQ (reference sequence). The CDR3 totals 17 residues. The CDR3 here is CASSLNPVFSGANVLTF. CDR3 DNA: TGTGCCAGCAGCTTAAACCCAGTTTTCTCCGGGGCCAACGTCCTGACTTTC.

The chain joins TRBV11-2 to TRBJ1-4; 7 bases map to TRBD1. Germline V CDR1 and CDR2: SGHAT, FQNNGV. Unmatched junction bases numbered 8, after V lost 5 bases and J lost 5 bases. The CDR3 length is 15 residues. CDR3 coding DNA: TGTGCCAGCAGCCCTAGAGGGACAGAAAATGAAAAACTGTTTTTT. Translated: CASSPRGTENEKLFF.

The rearrangement uses TRBV6-2 or TRBV6-3 and TRBJ2-2; D uncertain. Germline CDR1 is MNHEY and CDR2 is SVGEGT. This CDR3 region has 14 residues. V was trimmed by 2 bases and J by 5 bases, leaving 9 bases between them. The CDR3 sequence: CASSYQSDTGELFF. CDR3 bases: TGTGCCAGCAGTTACCAGTCAGATACCGGGGAGCTGTTTTTT.

The chain employs TRBV6-5 and TRBJ1-4; no clear D gene. The CDR3 loop spans 14 amino acids. The V end lost 5 bases, the J end lost 0 bases, and 7 bases lay between the germline ends. Looked up from germline, CDR1 is MNHEY and CDR2 is SVGAGI. This CDR3 reads CASSHRSTNEKLFF. In nucleotides, the CDR3 is TGTGCCAGCAGTCACAGATCAACTAATGAAAAACTGTTTTTT.